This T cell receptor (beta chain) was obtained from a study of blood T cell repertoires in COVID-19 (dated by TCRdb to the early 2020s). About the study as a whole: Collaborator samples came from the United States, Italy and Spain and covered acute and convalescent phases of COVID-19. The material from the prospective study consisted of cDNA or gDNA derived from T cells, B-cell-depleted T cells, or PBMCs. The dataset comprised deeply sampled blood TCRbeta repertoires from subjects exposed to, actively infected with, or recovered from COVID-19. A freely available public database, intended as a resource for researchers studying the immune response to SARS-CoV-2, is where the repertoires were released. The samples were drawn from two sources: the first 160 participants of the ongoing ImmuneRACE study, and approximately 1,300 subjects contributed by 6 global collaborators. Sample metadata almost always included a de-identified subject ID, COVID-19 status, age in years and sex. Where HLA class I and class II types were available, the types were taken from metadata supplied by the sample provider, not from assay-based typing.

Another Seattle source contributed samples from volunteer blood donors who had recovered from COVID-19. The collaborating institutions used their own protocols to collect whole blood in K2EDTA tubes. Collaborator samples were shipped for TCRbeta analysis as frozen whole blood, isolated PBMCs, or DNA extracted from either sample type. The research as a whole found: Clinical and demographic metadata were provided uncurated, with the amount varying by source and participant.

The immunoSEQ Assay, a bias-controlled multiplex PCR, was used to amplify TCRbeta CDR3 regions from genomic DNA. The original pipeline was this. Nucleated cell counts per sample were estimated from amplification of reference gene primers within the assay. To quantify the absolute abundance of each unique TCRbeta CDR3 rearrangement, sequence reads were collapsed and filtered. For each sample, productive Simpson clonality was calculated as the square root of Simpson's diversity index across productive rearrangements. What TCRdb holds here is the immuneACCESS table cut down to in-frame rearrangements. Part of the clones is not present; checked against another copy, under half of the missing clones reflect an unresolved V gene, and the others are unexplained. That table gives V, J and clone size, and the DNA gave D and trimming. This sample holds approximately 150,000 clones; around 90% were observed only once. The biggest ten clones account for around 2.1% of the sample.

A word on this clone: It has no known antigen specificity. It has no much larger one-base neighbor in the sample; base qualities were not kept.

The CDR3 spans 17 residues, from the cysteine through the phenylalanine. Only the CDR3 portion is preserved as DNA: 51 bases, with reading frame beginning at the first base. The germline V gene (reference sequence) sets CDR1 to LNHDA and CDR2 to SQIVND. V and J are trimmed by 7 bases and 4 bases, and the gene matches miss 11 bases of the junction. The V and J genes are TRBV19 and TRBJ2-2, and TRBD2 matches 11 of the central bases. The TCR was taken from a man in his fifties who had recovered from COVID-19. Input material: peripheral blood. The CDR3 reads CASTQLPGTSGTGELFF. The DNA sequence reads TGTGCCAGTACCCAACTGCCCGGGACTAGCGGCACCGGGGAGCTGTTTTTT.